Following are 25 T cell receptor beta chains from one sample sequenced in a study of cytomegalovirus exposure and HLA in healthy donors (dated by TCRdb to about 2017). Libraries were prepared through the immunoSEQ multiplex PCR assay. The multiplex PCR relied on a mix of 60 forward primers for TCR Vbeta segments and 13 reverse primers for TCR Jbeta segments. TCRdb obtained this table from immuneACCESS and retained in-frame rearrangements with V and J assigned. These tables miss some clones; where compared with another copy, unresolved V genes account for less than half of the shortfall, and the remainder is unexplained. This sample has 110,000 or so clones in its table, and under 90% of those were observed once. The ten most abundant clones make up roughly 2.4% of the sample. The specimen sequenced was PBMCs. All receptors come from a woman in her forties in good health and CMV-seronegative.

The table lists this clone with a count of one. V usage is TRBV29-1 and J usage is TRBJ1-3, with 12 bases that match TRBD1. Unmatched junction bases numbered 12, after V lost 3 bases and J lost 6 bases. Per the germline V gene, CDR1 is SQVTM and CDR2 is ANQGSEA. The CDR3 spans 17 residues. CDR3 nucleotides: TGCAGCGTTGATCTGGTCGGGACAGGGGGCGAGGAAAACACCATATATTTT. Translating it yields CSVDLVGTGGEENTIYF.

This clone was detected only once. V gene TRBV19 combines with J gene TRBJ2-7; 8 bases align to TRBD1. This CDR3 contains 14 residues. Trimming at V came to 4 bases and at J to 4 bases, leaving 6 bases not matched to a gene. Germline lookup yields CDR1 LNHDA and CDR2 SQIVND (reference sequence). CDR3 nucleotides: TGTGCCAGTAGTACTCGGACAGGGTCTTACGAGCAGTACTTC. Its protein is CASSTRTGSYEQYF.

The chain recombines TRBV27 with TRBJ2-5; possibly TRBD2 for D (7 bases). Between the trimmed V and J ends, which lost 3 bases and 2 bases, there was a span of 10 bases. This CDR3 comprises 14 residues. CDR1 and CDR2 (germline): MNHEY, SMNVEV (reference sequence). The CDR3 loop is CASSLGGRQETQYF. The CDR3 DNA sequence: TGTGCCAGCAGTTTGGGGGGGCGGCAAGAGACCCAGTACTTC.

The J gene is TRBJ2-1, the V gene TRBV11-2; no clear D gene. CDR3 length: 11 residues. The germline V gene has CDR1 SGHAT and CDR2 FQNNGV. With 1 base removed from V and 9 bases from J, the gap between germline ends came to 4 bases. CDR3 nucleotide sequence: TGTGCCAGCAGCTTAGCAGGTGAGCAGTTCTTC. Its translation: CASSLAGEQFF.

This clone was counted a few times. V usage is TRBV4-1 and J usage is TRBJ2-7, with 8 bases aligning to TRBD1. The length of the CDR3 is 16 residues. CDR1 is MGHRA and CDR2 is YSYEKL in the germline V gene. The V segment lost 1 base and the J segment 0 bases; nucleotides outside the gene matches: 5. CDR3 sequence: CASSQVGRGLSYEQYF. Here the CDR3 DNA reads TGCGCCAGCAGCCAAGTGGGCAGGGGGCTCTCCTACGAGCAGTACTTC.

The chain carries TRBV30 and TRBJ2-3; weak D call: TRBD2 (7 bases). Trimming left V 3 bases short and J 11 bases short, with 24 bases between. The germline gives CDR1 GTSNPN, CDR2 SVGIG (reference sequence). The length of the CDR3 is 15 residues. CDR3 nucleotides: TGTGCCTGGAGGCTGGGGGGGGGCCGACCCCGAGTGCAGTATTTT. Translating gives CAWRLGGGRPRVQYF.

The gene calls are TRBV7-8 and TRBJ2-5; D remains unclear. This CDR3 has 13 residues. The germline V gene encodes CDR1 SGHVS and CDR2 FQNEAQ. With 3 bases removed from V and 0 bases from J, the gap between germline ends came to 5 bases. The CDR3 coding sequence is TGTGCCAGCAGCTTTTTAAACCAAGAGACCCAGTACTTC. Protein product: CASSFLNQETQYF.

V is TRBV5-6 and J is TRBJ2-1; 8 bases are shared with TRBD1. The CDR3 has 15 residues. Germline CDR1 is SGHDT and CDR2 is YYEEEE. V was pared by 1 base and J by 8 bases, with 8 bases of the junction left unmatched. CDR3 amino acids: CASSLLDRASHEQFF. Written as DNA, the CDR3 is TGTGCCAGCAGCTTGCTGGACAGGGCGTCCCATGAGCAGTTCTTC.

This clone was counted a single time. V is TRBV6-1 and J is TRBJ1-2, with D possibly being TRBD1 (6 bases). V dropped 4 bases and J dropped 1 base, with 13 bases sitting between them. Germline values: CDR1 MNHNS, CDR2 SASEGT. This CDR3 spans 15 amino acids. CDR3 coding DNA: TGTGCCAGCAGTGGTTTGGGGGCTCTTAACTATGGCTACACCTTC. Translating gives CASSGLGALNYGYTF.

The chain employs TRBV15 and TRBJ1-1, with a weak D call TRBD1 (6 bases). CDR3 length: 15 amino acids. Germline lookup yields CDR1 LNHNV and CDR2 YYDKDF (reference sequence). The V gene lost 3 bases and the J gene lost 4 bases, with 15 bases spanning the gap. The CDR3 here is CATSSDTGRVTEAFF. In DNA form, the CDR3 reads TGTGCCACCAGCAGCGATACAGGGAGAGTCACTGAAGCTTTCTTT.

This clone was found once. This chain joins TRBV6-6 and TRBJ1-2; 7 bases line up with TRBD1. Germline V lookup: CDR1 MNHNY, CDR2 SVGAGI (reference sequence). The CDR3 extends over 16 amino acids. Trimming took 4 bases from V and 4 from J; bases not matched to a gene: 12. CDR3 loop: CASSFRTGSSGYGYTF. Written as DNA, the CDR3 is TGTGCCAGCAGTTTCCGGACAGGCTCTTCGGGCTATGGCTACACCTTC.

As regards this clone: This sample also contains other DNA sequences that code for the same CDR3. V gene TRBV18 combines with J gene TRBJ1-1; D not certain. The CDR3 runs 13 residues. Germline values: CDR1 KGHSH, CDR2 LQKENI. V was trimmed by 3 bases and J by 1 base, leaving 6 bases between them. CDR3 nucleotide sequence: TGTGCCAGCTCACCCTCCGGGAACACTGAAGCTTTCTTT. Encoded protein: CASSPSGNTEAFF.

The chain is built from TRBV6-1 and TRBJ2-1, with 7 bases aligning to TRBD2. Germline-derived CDR1 and CDR2 are MNHNS and SASEGT. J lost 7 bases, V lost 5 bases, and 11 bases had no gene match. The CDR3 loop spans 15 amino acids. CDR3: CASSPVAGVYNEQFF. The CDR3 coding sequence is TGTGCCAGCAGTCCCGTGGCGGGAGTATATAATGAGCAGTTCTTC.

The gene calls are TRBV12-5 and TRBJ1-5, with D tentatively TRBD1 (6 bases). Germline CDR1 and CDR2: LGHNT and FRNRAP. V dropped 3 bases and J dropped 0 bases, with 18 bases sitting between them. The CDR3 is 18 amino acids. The CDR3: CASGLAPKGQHSNQPQHF. For the CDR3, the DNA is TGTGCTAGTGGTTTAGCCCCAAAAGGACAGCATAGCAATCAGCCCCAGCATTTT.

This clone was seen a handful of times. The chain recombines TRBV6-1 with TRBJ2-5; TRBD1 aligns across 7 bases. There are 15 residues in the CDR3. Germline-derived CDR1 and CDR2 are MNHNS and SASEGT. J gave up 1 base and V 1 base, and 3 bases lay outside the gene matches. In DNA, the CDR3 is TGTGCCAGCAGTGAAGGGGCAGGGGGCCAAGAGACCCAGTACTTC. This codes for CASSEGAGGQETQYF.

The rearrangement links TRBV11-2 to TRBJ2-1; D gene uncertain. This CDR3 has 18 amino acids. CDR1 is SGHAT and CDR2 is FQNNGV in the germline V gene. Trimming removed 1 base at V and 5 bases at J, with 21 bases between. The CDR3 region is CASSLAPTSLWRDNEQFF. In nucleotides, the CDR3 is TGTGCCAGCAGCTTAGCCCCGACTTCTTTATGGAGAGACAATGAGCAGTTCTTC.

This rearrangement joins TRBV19 to TRBJ2-2, with 8 bases fitting TRBD2. CDR3 length equals 15 residues. The germline gives CDR1 LNHDA, CDR2 SQIVND (reference sequence). The junction had 14 bases not matched to a gene; V was cut back by 10 bases and J by 7 bases. CDR3 loop: CATRPSGRMFGELFF. The CDR3 DNA sequence: TGTGCCACCCGCCCCAGCGGGAGAATGTTCGGGGAGCTGTTTTTT.

The rearrangement joins TRBV11-3 to TRBJ2-3; 10 nucleotides line up with TRBD1. Germline-derived CDR1 and CDR2 are SGHNT and YENEEA. The V segment lost 0 bases and the J segment 4 bases; nucleotides outside the gene matches: 1. This CDR3 contains 15 residues. The CDR3 region has the DNA TGTGCCAGCAGCTTAGATGGGACAGGGGCAGATACGCAGTATTTT. Translating gives CASSLDGTGADTQYF.

V and J are TRBV7-6 and TRBJ1-6; D is perhaps TRBD1 (5 bases). The germline CDR1 and CDR2 sequences are SGHVS and FNYEAQ. The length of the CDR3 is 16 residues. Trimming stripped 4 bases from V and 0 bases from J, with 10 bases between. The CDR3 loop is CASSSQGSSYNSPLHF. For the CDR3, the DNA is TGTGCCAGCAGCTCCCAGGGAAGCTCCTATAATTCACCCCTCCACTTT.

The chain is built from TRBV6-1 and TRBJ1-5; D may be TRBD1 (5 bases). The V gene lost 1 base and the J gene lost 2 bases, with 15 bases spanning the gap. The CDR3 has 17 amino acids. Germline V lookup: CDR1 MNHNS, CDR2 SASEGT. The CDR3 spells CASSEVWGRAGNQPQHF. The CDR3 DNA reads TGTGCCAGCAGTGAAGTTTGGGGCAGGGCGGGCAATCAGCCCCAGCATTTT.

This chain connects TRBV5-1 to TRBJ2-1; 9 bases are a match to TRBD1. The germline V gene has CDR1 SGHRS and CDR2 YFSETQ. The trim removed 6 bases at V and 4 bases at J, leaving 5 bases unmatched. The CDR3 is 14 amino acids. The DNA of the CDR3 is TGCGCCAGCAACCCCGGGACAGGGTACAATGAGCAGTTCTTC. Protein sequence: CASNPGTGYNEQFF.

The V gene is TRBV14, the J gene TRBJ2-5; the D is unclear. Trimming took off 5 bases at V and 2 bases at J, with 18 bases between the two ends. Germline V lookup: CDR1 SGHDN, CDR2 FVKESK. The CDR3 spans 16 residues. The CDR3 DNA reads TGTGCCAGCAGCTATCGAGTGGGCCAACTGCAAGAGACCCAGTACTTC. Encoded protein: CASSYRVGQLQETQYF.

This chain links TRBV2 with TRBJ2-5; 8 positions match TRBD1. CDR1 is SNHLY and CDR2 is FYNNEI in the germline V gene. J gave up 5 bases and V 4 bases, and 6 bases lay outside the gene matches. The CDR3 has 14 residues. Here the CDR3 DNA reads TGTGCCAGCAGTGCCCAGGGGGCCTTTGAGACCCAGTACTTC. Translated: CASSAQGAFETQYF.

The CDR3 DNA follows: TGTGCCAGCAGTACGGGGGACAATGAGCAGTTCTTC. This sequence encodes CASSTGDNEQFF. J is TRBJ2-1 and V is TRBV6-5; D possibly corresponds to TRBD2 (6 bases). Per the germline V gene, CDR1 is MNHEY and CDR2 is SVGAGI. The CDR3 is 12 residues long. Trimming pared 5 bases from V and 5 bases from J, leaving 7 bases between.

V is TRBV28 and J is TRBJ2-7; tentatively, D is TRBD2 (6 bases). V gave up 4 bases and J gave up 5 bases, with 15 bases separating them. The CDR3 consists of 14 residues. CDR1 is MDHEN and CDR2 is SYDVKM in the germline V gene. CDR3 protein: CASSWRGGSNEQYF. CDR3 coding DNA: TGTGCCAGCAGTTGGAGGGGTGGGAGCAACGAGCAGTACTTC.